This TCR beta chain was profiled in a study of neurological immune-mediated disorders (dated by TCRdb to about 2019). Describing the broader study: Among the 34 multiple sclerosis patients, relapsing-remitting MS accounted for some 30 and secondary progressive MS accounted for 3. The study compared peripheral blood TCR-beta repertoires of HTLV-I-associated myelopathy (HAM/TSP) patients, multiple sclerosis patients and healthy controls using UMI-based sequencing. Longitudinal samples, technical triplicates and paired sorted CD4+ and CD8+ T-cell subsets, alongside PBMC samples, were included among the roughly 98 TCR-beta libraries. The cohort comprised around 70 subjects: 15 or so HAM/TSP patients, 35 or so multiple sclerosis patients and about 20 healthy controls.

About this clonotype itself: Its antigen is currently not known. The sample holds no much larger clone one base away, and base qualities are not on file.

cDNA synthesis used template-switch 5'RACE with a primer carrying a 10-nucleotide random unique molecular identifier tagging each TCR transcript. Each sequencing run produced over 160 million TCR-beta sequences covering 15-18 subjects. The RNeasy kit was used to extract total RNA. The KAPA Real-time Library Amplification kit was used to amplify TCR-beta VDJ regions with primers for the TCR constant region and the 5'RACE anchor. A first PCR added sample indexes and Illumina adaptors, after which a second PCR increased the library yield. After Ampure bead purification, the TCR product of roughly 650 bp was size-selected on a 2% E-gel SizeSelection system. Library quality was checked on a Bioanalyzer, concentration was measured with Qubit, and libraries were quantified with the Kapa Library Quantification kit before pooling. An Illumina HiSeq 2500 was used to sequence the libraries paired-end at 2 x 150 bp. To increase sequence diversity, about 25-31% phiX was spiked into each library pool. As for the original processing: Quality-filtered reads were processed with the UMI-based MiGEC pipeline, which removed over 75% of raw TCR sequences during error correction. IMGT germline references were used for aligning VDJ genes, and each clonotype was defined as a unique CDR3 amino acid sequence together with its V-J genes. Clonal expansion, Shannon diversity and CDR3 relatedness were evaluated with VDJtools (CalcPairwiseDistances, ClusterSamples), while phylogenetic trees were built in CLCbio workbench. Clones with at least 8 unique UMIs were defined as expanded, with this threshold being based on coefficient-of-variation modelling across technical triplicates. TCRdb's own reprocessing of the public reads used fastp at Q25 and MiXCR and kept productive beta chains. Every entry covers one CDR3 protein and lists the most common genes and DNA from its rows. The V and J calls, along with clone size, are taken from TCRdb and not from the paper's own processing. For this sample there are about 70,000 distinct CDR3 sequences; around 4.8% appear just once. The top ten constitute around 2.2% of the sample.

For unsorted PBMC libraries, 2 million PBMCs were used after storage in RNAlater at -80 degrees C until RNA extraction. Multiple sclerosis patients were enrolled in a US clinical protocol evaluating disease progression by magnetic resonance imaging. Peripheral blood was subjected to Ficoll-Hypaque density gradient centrifugation to isolate PBMCs, which were then cryopreserved in liquid nitrogen. The study at large found these results: TCR clonal expansion was greatest in HAM/TSP patients and smallest in MS patients, who ranked below even healthy controls. The MS cluster showed no association with clinical or MRI features, and the authors stated that larger cohorts are needed. Phylogenetic analysis grouped repertoires from 18 of 34 MS patients into a cluster of related CDR3 sequences, suggesting a possible repertoire-level signature. Across subjects, expanded clones never shared an identical CDR3 amino acid sequence, which suggests that the TCR-beta repertoires in every group were private.

From cysteine to phenylalanine, the CDR3 is 16 amino acids long. Solely the CDR3 DNA is kept, with 48 bases framed from the first base. According to the germline V gene (reference sequence), CDR1 reads MNHEY and CDR2 reads SMNVEV. Trimming removed 4 bases from V and 5 bases from J, leaving 21 bases between the germline ends. Material for sequencing was PBMCs. The chain uses TRBV27 and TRBJ2-7; the D gene lacks a confident call. This clonotype was sampled from a woman in her 70s with multiple sclerosis. Here the CDR3 is given as CASSWIPTSPPNEQYF. The nucleotide sequence reads TGTGCCAGCAGTTGGATCCCCACCAGTCCCCCCAACGAGCAGTACTTC.